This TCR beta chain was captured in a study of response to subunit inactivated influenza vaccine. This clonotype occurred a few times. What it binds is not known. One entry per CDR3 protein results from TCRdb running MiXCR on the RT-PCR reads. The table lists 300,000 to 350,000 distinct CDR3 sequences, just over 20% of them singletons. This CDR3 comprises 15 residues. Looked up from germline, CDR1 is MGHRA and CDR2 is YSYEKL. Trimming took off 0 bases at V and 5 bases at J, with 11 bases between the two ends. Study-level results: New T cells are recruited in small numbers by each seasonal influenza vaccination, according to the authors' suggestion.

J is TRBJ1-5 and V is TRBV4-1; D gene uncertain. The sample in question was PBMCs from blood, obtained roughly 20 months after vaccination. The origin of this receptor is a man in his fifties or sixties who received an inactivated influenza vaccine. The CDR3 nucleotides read TGCGCCAGCAGCCAAGAAGGGCAGGAGGATCAGCCCCAGCATTTT. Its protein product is CASSQEGQEDQPQHF.